This TCR beta chain was retrieved from a study of identifying expanded T cells in peripheral blood. Findings and limits, study-wide: Technical replicates showed roughly 1.2 changed clones; two weeks roughly 18; four weeks 19. Across healthy donors, higher total template counts meant significantly greater approximately 2-week count variance.

This CDR3 contains 15 residues. After removal of 3 bases from V and 4 bases from J, the junction contained 5 bases not matched to a gene. Germline V gene lookup returns CDR1 MGHDK and CDR2 SYGVNS. During the collection period, no donor immune events like infections were recorded. The data were produced by immunoSEQ multiplex PCR, yet TCRdb's version contains in-frame clones alone and is incomplete. The table shows 50,000 to 65,000 clones, with about 85% occurring only once. With regard to this clone: Its specificity is not known.

The J gene is TRBJ1-2, the V gene TRBV25-1, with 10 positions matching TRBD1. The sequenced material came from blood. The sequence derives from a person between 18 and 70 years old in good health. The CDR3 spells CASSDGQGDGYGYTF. CDR3 sequence (DNA): TGTGCCAGCAGTGATGGACAGGGGGACGGCTATGGCTACACCTTC.